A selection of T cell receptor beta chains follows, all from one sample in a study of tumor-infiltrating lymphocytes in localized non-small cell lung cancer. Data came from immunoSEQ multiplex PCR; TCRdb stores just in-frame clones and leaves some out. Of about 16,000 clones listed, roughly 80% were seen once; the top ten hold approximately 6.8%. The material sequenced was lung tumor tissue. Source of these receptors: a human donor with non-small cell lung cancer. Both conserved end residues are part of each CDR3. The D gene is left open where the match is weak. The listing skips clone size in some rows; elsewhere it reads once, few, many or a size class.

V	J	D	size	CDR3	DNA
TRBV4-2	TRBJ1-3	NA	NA	CASSPRESGNTIYF	TGTGCCAGCAGCCCGAGGGAATCTGGAAACACCATATATTTT
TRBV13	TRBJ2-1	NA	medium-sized	CASSPHEGGPYNEQFF	TGTGCCAGCAGCCCCCATGAGGGGGGCCCCTACAATGAGCAGTTCTTC
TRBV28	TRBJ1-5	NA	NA	CASNLGQIVQPQHF	TGTGCCAGCAACTTAGGCCAAATAGTACAGCCCCAGCATTTT
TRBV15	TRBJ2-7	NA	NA	CATSRDMGGPPYEQYF	TGTGCCACCAGCAGAGATATGGGGGGACCCCCCTACGAGCAGTACTTC
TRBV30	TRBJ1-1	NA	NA	CAWAGGGLTEAFF	TGTGCCTGGGCAGGAGGGGGGCTAACTGAAGCTTTCTTT
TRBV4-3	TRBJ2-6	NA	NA	CASSQATYHSGANVLTF	TGCGCCAGCAGCCAAGCGACTTACCACTCTGGGGCCAACGTCCTGACTTTC
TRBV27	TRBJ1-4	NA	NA	CASSLFDGSTNEKLFF	TGTGCCAGCAGTTTATTCGACGGATCAACTAATGAAAAACTGTTTTTT
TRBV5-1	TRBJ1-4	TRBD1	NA	CASSPGQGREKLFF	TGCGCCAGCAGCCCCGGACAGGGCCGTGAAAAACTGTTTTTT
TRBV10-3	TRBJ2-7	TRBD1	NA	CAISTRGLDEQYF	TGTGCCATCAGTACTAGGGGGCTGGACGAGCAGTACTTC
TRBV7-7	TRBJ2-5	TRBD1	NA	CASSPGTGGMETQYF	TGTGCTAGCAGCCCTGGGACAGGGGGGATGGAGACCCAGTACTTC
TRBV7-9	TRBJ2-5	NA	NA	CASSLVAGGETQYF	TGTGCCAGCAGCTTAGTGGCAGGGGGGGAGACCCAGTACTTC
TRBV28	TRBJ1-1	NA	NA	CASSAPPRVTEAFF	TGTGCCAGCAGCGCCCCCCCCAGGGTCACTGAAGCTTTCTTT
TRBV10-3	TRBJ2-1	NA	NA	CAISATNEQFF	TGTGCCATATCAGCGACCAATGAGCAGTTCTTC
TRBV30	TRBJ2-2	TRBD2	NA	CAWSPTSGRAGGELFF	TGTGCCTGGAGTCCGACTAGCGGGAGGGCGGGCGGGGAGCTGTTTTTT
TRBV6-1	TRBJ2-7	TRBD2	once	CASSEEVAGYYEQYF	TGTGCCAGCAGTGAAGAAGTAGCGGGCTACTACGAGCAGTACTTC
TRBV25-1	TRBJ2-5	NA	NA	CASSYVGAVGAVPETQYF	TGTGCCAGCAGTTATGTTGGGGCGGTGGGGGCCGTCCCAGAGACCCAGTACTTC
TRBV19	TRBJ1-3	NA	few	CASSIGGTGNTIYF	TGTGCCAGTAGTATAGGAGGGACTGGAAACACCATATATTTT
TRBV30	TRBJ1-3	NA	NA	CALNKGGNTIYF	TGTGCCTTAAATAAGGGGGGAAACACCATATATTTT
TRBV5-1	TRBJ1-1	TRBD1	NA	CASSLSGTGRSEAFF	TGCGCCAGCAGCTTATCCGGGACAGGGCGCTCTGAAGCTTTCTTT
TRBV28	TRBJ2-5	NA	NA	CASSPPINPQGETQYF	TGTGCCAGCAGTCCTCCGATTAACCCTCAGGGAGAGACCCAGTACTTC
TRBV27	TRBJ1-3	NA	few	CASSVGWDSGNTIYF	TGTGCCAGCAGCGTGGGGTGGGATTCCGGAAACACCATATATTTT
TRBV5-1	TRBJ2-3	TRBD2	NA	CASSFEASGTVGDTQYF	TGCGCCAGCAGCTTCGAGGCTAGCGGGACCGTTGGAGATACGCAGTATTTT
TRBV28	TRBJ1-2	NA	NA	CASSQGSHSYGYTF	TGTGCCAGCAGTCAGGGTTCCCATAGCTATGGCTACACCTTC
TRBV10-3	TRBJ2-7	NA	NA	CAISGLGPSYEQYF	TGTGCCATCAGTGGGCTTGGCCCGTCCTACGAGCAGTACTTC
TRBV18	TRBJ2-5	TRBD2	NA	CASSPRTSGSQETQYF	TGTGCCAGCTCACCGAGGACTAGCGGATCACAAGAGACCCAGTACTTC
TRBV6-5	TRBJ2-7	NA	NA	CASSPGHISYEQYF	TGTGCCAGCAGTCCGGGACATATCTCCTACGAGCAGTACTTC
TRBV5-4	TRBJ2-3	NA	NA	CASSSKSGDTQYF	TGTGCCAGCAGTTCTAAAAGCGGGGATACGCAGTATTTT
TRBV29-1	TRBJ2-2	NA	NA	CSVEYSLGELFF	TGCAGCGTTGAATACAGCCTCGGGGAGCTGTTTTTT
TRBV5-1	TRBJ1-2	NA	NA	CASSLLLTGKGYTF	TGCGCCAGCAGCCTCCTACTTACAGGGAAAGGCTACACCTTC
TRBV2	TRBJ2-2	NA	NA	CASSWGALRTGELFF	TGTGCCAGCAGTTGGGGGGCCTTGAGGACCGGGGAGCTGTTTTTT
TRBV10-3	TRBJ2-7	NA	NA	CAISDDKDSEQYF	TGTGCCATCAGCGACGACAAGGACAGCGAGCAGTACTTC
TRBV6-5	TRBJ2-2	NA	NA	CASSSGLNTGELFF	TGTGCCAGCAGTTCCGGGCTAAACACCGGGGAGCTGTTTTTT
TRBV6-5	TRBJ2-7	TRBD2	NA	CASSYGLAGVRQYF	TGTGCCAGCAGTTACGGGCTAGCGGGAGTCCGGCAGTACTTC
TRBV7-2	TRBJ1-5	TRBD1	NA	CASRAGTGSNQPQHF	TGTGCCAGCAGGGCTGGGACAGGGAGTAATCAGCCCCAGCATTTT
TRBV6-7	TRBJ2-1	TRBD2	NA	CASSYGTSAPDKQFF	TGTGCCAGCAGTTACGGGACTAGCGCCCCGGATAAGCAGTTCTTC
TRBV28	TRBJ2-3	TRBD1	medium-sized	CASSSPGQSTDTQYF	TGTGCCAGCAGTTCTCCGGGACAGAGCACAGATACGCAGTATTTT
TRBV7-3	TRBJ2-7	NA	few	CASSLTAGDSYEQYF	TGTGCCAGCAGCTTAACGGCAGGGGACTCCTACGAGCAGTACTTC
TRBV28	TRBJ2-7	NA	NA	CASTKWAGAPSYEQYF	TGTGCCAGCACCAAATGGGCGGGGGCCCCCTCCTACGAGCAGTACTTC
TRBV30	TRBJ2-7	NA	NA	CAWSVHSATYEQYF	TGTGCCTGGAGTGTACATTCAGCCACCTACGAGCAGTACTTC
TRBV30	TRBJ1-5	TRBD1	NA	CAWSGARNRDRAGGNQPQHF	TGTGCCTGGAGTGGCGCTAGGAACCGGGACAGGGCCGGGGGCAATCAGCCCCAGCATTTT
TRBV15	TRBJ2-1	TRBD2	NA	CATSRGLAEYNEQFF	TGTGCCACCAGCAGGGGACTAGCGGAGTACAATGAGCAGTTCTTC
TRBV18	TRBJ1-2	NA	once	CASSDRYGYTF	TGTGCCAGCTCAGACCGATATGGCTACACCTTC
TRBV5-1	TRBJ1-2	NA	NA	CASSNGGRGYTF	TGCGCCAGCAGCAACGGGGGCAGAGGCTACACCTTC
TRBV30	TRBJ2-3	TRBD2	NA	CAWSVQREGQGSDTQYF	TGTGCCTGGAGTGTCCAGCGGGAGGGCCAGGGGTCAGATACGCAGTATTTT
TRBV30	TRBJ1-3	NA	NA	CAWSVGGAGGNTIYF	TGTGCCTGGAGTGTAGGAGGGGCAGGGGGAAACACCATATATTTT
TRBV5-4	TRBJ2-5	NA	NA	CASSLEQGETQYF	TGTGCCAGCAGCTTGGAGCAGGGAGAGACCCAGTACTTC
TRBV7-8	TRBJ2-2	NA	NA	CASSLDPPASNTGELFF	TGTGCCAGCAGCTTAGATCCCCCAGCTTCGAACACCGGGGAGCTGTTTTTT
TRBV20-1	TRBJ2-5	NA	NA	CSAREWETQYF	TGCAGTGCTAGAGAGTGGGAGACCCAGTACTTC
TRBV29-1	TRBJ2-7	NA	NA	CSVEDPRGHSYEQYF	TGCAGCGTTGAAGATCCCAGGGGCCACTCCTACGAGCAGTACTTC
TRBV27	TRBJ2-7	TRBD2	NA	CASSITTSGSSPRYF	TGTGCCAGCAGTATAACGACTAGCGGGAGTTCCCCCCGGTACTTC
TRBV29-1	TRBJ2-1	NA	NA	CSVGLSSYNEQFF	TGCAGCGTTGGATTGAGCTCCTACAATGAGCAGTTCTTC
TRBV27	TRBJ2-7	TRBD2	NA	CASSSPGLADNEQYF	TGTGCCAGCAGTTCGCCCGGACTAGCGGATAACGAGCAGTACTTC
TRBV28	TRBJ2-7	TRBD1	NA	CASSPGGRGYEQYF	TGTGCCAGCAGCCCAGGGGGCAGGGGCTACGAGCAGTACTTC
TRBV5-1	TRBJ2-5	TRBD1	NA	CASSWTGQETQYF	TGCGCCAGCAGCTGGACAGGGCAAGAGACCCAGTACTTC
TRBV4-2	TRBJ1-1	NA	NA	CASSQGLVTEAFF	TGTGCCAGCAGCCAAGGCTTAGTTACTGAAGCTTTCTTT
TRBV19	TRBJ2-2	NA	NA	CASSGIQGGELFF	TGTGCCAGCAGCGGGATACAGGGCGGGGAGCTGTTTTTT
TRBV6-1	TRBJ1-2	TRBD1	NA	CASRPGQHNYGYTF	TGTGCCAGCAGGCCGGGACAGCACAACTATGGCTACACCTTC